This is a list of T cell receptor beta chains from one sample in a study of T cells in Graves' hyperthyroidism and ophthalmopathy. In TCRdb, the multiplex PCR reads were re-called with MiXCR into one record per CDR3 protein. The sample lists about 590,000 distinct CDR3 sequences, approximately 15% occurring once. Material: blood. These receptor sequences come from a woman aged 18-30 years with Graves' ophthalmopathy. CDR3s include the opening cysteine and the closing phenylalanine or tryptophan. Fields, in order: J gene, D gene, V gene, clone size, CDR3 protein, CDR3 DNA. D genes are given only for firm matches. Only part of the rows carry a size: once, few, many, or a class if the clone is expanded.

>TRBJ2-7|TRBD2|TRBV5-1|many
CASSYLTGTSGRAYSYEQYF
TGCGCCAGCAGCTATTTAACCGGGACTAGCGGGAGAGCGTACTCCTACGAGCAGTACTTC
>TRBJ1-4|TRBD1|TRBV28|-
CASKLETGGYEKLFF
TGTGCCAGCAAACTAGAGACAGGGGGGTATGAAAAACTGTTTTTT
>TRBJ2-1|TRBD2|TRBV3-1|-
CASSPRSGRAYSEQFF
TGTGCCAGCAGCCCCCGCAGCGGGAGGGCCTACAGTGAGCAGTTCTTC
>TRBJ2-3|TRBD2|TRBV12-3/TRBV12-4|many
CASSSLADSSTDTQYF
TGTGCCAGCAGCAGCCTAGCGGACTCTAGCACAGATACGCAGTATTTT
>TRBJ2-1|-|TRBV4-2|few
CASSQDPASYNEQFF
TGTGCCAGCAGCCAAGATCCTGCCTCCTACAATGAGCAGTTCTTC
>TRBJ2-2|-|TRBV18|-
CASSPVEQSGELFF
TGTGCCAGCTCACCGGTTGAGCAGTCCGGGGAGCTGTTTTTT
>TRBJ2-7|TRBD2|TRBV5-1|many
CASSTTSGYSYEQYF
TGCGCCAGCAGCACCACTAGCGGATACTCCTACGAGCAGTACTTC
>TRBJ2-2|TRBD2|TRBV29-1|-
CSVGGGIGELFF
TGCAGCGTCGGGGGGGGAATCGGGGAGCTGTTTTTT
>TRBJ2-5|TRBD1|TRBV14|-
CASSQEGQGEETQYF
TGTGCCAGCAGCCAAGAAGGGCAGGGGGAGGAGACCCAGTACTTC
>TRBJ2-1|-|TRBV28|few
CASRERALGQFF
TGTGCCAGCAGGGAGAGGGCCCTGGGGCAGTTCTTC
>TRBJ1-1|TRBD1|TRBV6-1|many
CASTVTGLGEAFF
TGTGCCAGCACCGTGACAGGGCTTGGTGAAGCTTTCTTT
>TRBJ1-5|-|TRBV2|many
CASSPGGNSNQPQHF
TGTGCCAGCAGTCCGGGTGGCAATAGCAATCAGCCCCAGCATTTT
>TRBJ2-7|-|TRBV5-1|few
CASSLGPGQLSEQYF
TGCGCCAGCAGCCTCGGACCGGGTCAACTGTCGGAGCAGTACTTC
>TRBJ1-1|-|TRBV7-9|many
CASSTDSRGTEAFF
TGTGCCAGCAGCACCGACAGCCGGGGCACTGAAGCTTTCTTT
>TRBJ2-2|TRBD1|TRBV3-1|many
CASSQQGAAAGELFF
TGTGCCAGCAGCCAACAGGGGGCAGCGGCAGGGGAGCTGTTTTTT
>TRBJ2-7|TRBD2|TRBV10-3|-
CAISESGLADEQYF
TGTGCCATCAGTGAGTCGGGACTAGCCGACGAGCAGTACTTC